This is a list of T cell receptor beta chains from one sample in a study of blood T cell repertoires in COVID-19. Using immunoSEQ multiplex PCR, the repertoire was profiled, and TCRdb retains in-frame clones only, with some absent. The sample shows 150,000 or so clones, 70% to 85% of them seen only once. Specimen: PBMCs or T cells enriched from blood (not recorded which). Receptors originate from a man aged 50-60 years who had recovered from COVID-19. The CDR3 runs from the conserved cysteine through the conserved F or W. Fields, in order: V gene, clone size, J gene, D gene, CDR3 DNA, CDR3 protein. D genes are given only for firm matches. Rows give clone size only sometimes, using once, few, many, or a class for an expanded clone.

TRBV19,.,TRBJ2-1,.,TGTGCCAGTTCGTGGGGGGGCATCCGAAATGAGCAGTTCTTC,CASSWGGIRNEQFF
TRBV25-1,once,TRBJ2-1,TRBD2,TGTGCCAGCAGGACCAGCGGGGGGTTCAATGAGCAGTTCTTC,CASRTSGGFNEQFF
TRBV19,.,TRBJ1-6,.,TGTGCCAGTAGTTCCAGACGAGACAGGTTTAATTCACCCCTCCACTTT,CASSSRRDRFNSPLHF
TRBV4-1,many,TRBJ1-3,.,TGCGCCAGCAGCCACCCCGCGGGGTCCGAGGGAAACACCATATATTTT,CASSHPAGSEGNTIYF
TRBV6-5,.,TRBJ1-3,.,TGTGCCAGCAGTTCCCCCTTGACAGGCTCTGGAAACACCATATATTTT,CASSSPLTGSGNTIYF
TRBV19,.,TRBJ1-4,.,TGTGCCAGTAAGGCAGGTTCAACTAATGAAAAACTGTTTTTT,CASKAGSTNEKLFF
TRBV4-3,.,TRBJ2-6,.,TGCGCCAGCAGCCAAGGAGACTGGTTCTCTGGGGCCAACGTCCTGACTTTC,CASSQGDWFSGANVLTF
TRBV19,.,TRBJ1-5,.,TGTGCCAGTAGTATCCAGGGGAGGGGTGGCAATCAGCCCCAGCATTTT,CASSIQGRGGNQPQHF
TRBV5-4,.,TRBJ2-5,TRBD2,TGTGCCAGCAGCAGGGGGTCAATGGGACTAGATAAAGAGACCCAGTACTTC,CASSRGSMGLDKETQYF
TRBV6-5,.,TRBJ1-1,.,TGTGCCAGCAGCGGTCACGGGGGGCTTGGCACTGAAGCTTTCTTT,CASSGHGGLGTEAFF
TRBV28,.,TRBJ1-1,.,TGTGCCAGCAGTTTACCCCAGGGCACTGAAGCTTTCTTT,CASSLPQGTEAFF
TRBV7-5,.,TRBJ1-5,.,TGTGCCAGAAGCCCCGATCGGGACAGGGATCAGCCCCAGCATTTT,CARSPDRDRDQPQHF
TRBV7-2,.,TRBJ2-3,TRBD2,TGTGCCAGCAGCTCAGGTGGCGGGGGGTCCACAGATACGCAGTATTTT,CASSSGGGGSTDTQYF
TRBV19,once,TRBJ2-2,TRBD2,TGTGCCAGTAGTCCCCGGACTAGCGGGGGGCAGAGGTCCGGGGAGCTGTTTTTT,CASSPRTSGGQRSGELFF
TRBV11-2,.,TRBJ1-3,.,TGTGCCAGCAGCGACAGTGTTGGAAACACCATATATTTT,CASSDSVGNTIYF
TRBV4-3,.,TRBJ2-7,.,TGCGCCAGCAGCCAAGAATTAAGGAGGGAAGGTAACGAGCAGTACTTC,CASSQELRREGNEQYF
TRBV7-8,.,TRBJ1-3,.,TGTGCCAGCAGCCCCCGACAGGCATCCCTTTACTCTGGAAACACCATATATTTT,CASSPRQASLYSGNTIYF
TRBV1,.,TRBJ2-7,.,TGCACCAGCAGCCAAGATCCCCCAGGGGAGCCCTACGAGCAGTACTTC,CTSSQDPPGEPYEQYF
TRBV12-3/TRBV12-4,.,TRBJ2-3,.,TGTGCCATAAAGGGGAGCACAGATACGCAGTATTTT,CAIKGSTDTQYF
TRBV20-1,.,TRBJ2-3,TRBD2,TGCAGTGCTAGTTATCCGGGACTAGCAGCAGATACGCAGTATTTT,CSASYPGLAADTQYF
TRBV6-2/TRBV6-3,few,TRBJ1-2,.,TGTGCCAGCAGTCCAGCCACGGGACAAATTGTCTATGGCTACACCTTC,CASSPATGQIVYGYTF
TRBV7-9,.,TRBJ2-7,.,TGTGCCAGCAGCTCTAGCCTCACAGGGTCGGGTGAGCAGTACTTC,CASSSSLTGSGEQYF
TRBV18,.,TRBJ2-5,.,TGTGCCAGCTCACGGGGCAGCCAAGAGACCCAGTACTTC,CASSRGSQETQYF
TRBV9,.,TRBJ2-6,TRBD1,TGTGCCAGCAGCCCCCGACAGGGGTCTGGGGCCAACGTCCTGACTTTC,CASSPRQGSGANVLTF
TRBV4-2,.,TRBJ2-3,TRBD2,TGTGCCAGCAGCCAAGGACTAGCGGGGGGCCCTAGCACAGATACGCAGTATTTT,CASSQGLAGGPSTDTQYF
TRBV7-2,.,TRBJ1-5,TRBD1,TGTGCCAGCAGCGCACAGGGGGTTGGATTTAGCAATCAGCCCCAGCATTTT,CASSAQGVGFSNQPQHF
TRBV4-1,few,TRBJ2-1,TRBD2,TGCGCCAGCAGCTCCCTCGGGGGGGGGAAACTCAATGAGCAGTTCTTC,CASSSLGGGKLNEQFF
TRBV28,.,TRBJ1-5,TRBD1,TGTGCCAGCAGCTGGACAGGGGACCAGCCCCAGCATTTT,CASSWTGDQPQHF
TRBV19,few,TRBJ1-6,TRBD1,TGTGCCAGTGACCGGACAGGACTTAATAATTCACCCCTCCACTTT,CASDRTGLNNSPLHF
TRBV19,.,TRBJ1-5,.,TGTGCCAGTAGTATAGTACGGGGGTCCGGCAATCAGCCCCAGCATTTT,CASSIVRGSGNQPQHF
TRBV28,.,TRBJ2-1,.,TGTGCCAGCTCAAGTGGGGGCACCAGACTTAATGAGCAGTTCTTC,CASSSGGTRLNEQFF
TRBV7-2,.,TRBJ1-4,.,TGTGCCAGCAGCCCAAAGATGGGGGGGGTGTTCGAAAAACTGTTTTTT,CASSPKMGGVFEKLFF
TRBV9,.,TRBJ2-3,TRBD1,TGTGCCAGCAGCGCCCTGGGACAGACCACAGATACGCAGTATTTT,CASSALGQTTDTQYF
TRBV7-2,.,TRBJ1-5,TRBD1,TGTGCCAGCAGCCCCACAGGGGGTAATCAGCCCCAGCATTTT,CASSPTGGNQPQHF
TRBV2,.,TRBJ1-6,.,TGTGCCAGCAGTGACGGGGGGGGGCATAATTCACCCCTCCACTTT,CASSDGGGHNSPLHF
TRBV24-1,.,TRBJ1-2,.,TGTGCCACCAGTGAGCCGGGACTGAATGGCTACACCTTC,CATSEPGLNGYTF
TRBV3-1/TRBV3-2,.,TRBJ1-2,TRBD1,TGTGCCAGCAGCCAAGATTGGGACAGGGGGGACTATGGCTACACCTTC,CASSQDWDRGDYGYTF
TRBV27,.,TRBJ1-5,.,TGTGCCAGCAGTTTGGGAGGCATGGGGCCCCAGCATTTT,CASSLGGMGPQHF
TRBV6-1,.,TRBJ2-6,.,TGTGCCAGCAGTGAACTCTCTGGGGCCAACGTCCTGACTTTC,CASSELSGANVLTF
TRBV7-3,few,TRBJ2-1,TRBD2,TGTGCCAGCAGCCCACTAGCGGGGGGTTACAATGAGCAGTTCTTC,CASSPLAGGYNEQFF
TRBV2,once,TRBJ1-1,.,TGTGCCAGCAAAACTAACACTGAAGCTTTCTTT,CASKTNTEAFF
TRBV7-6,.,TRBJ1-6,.,TGTGCCAGCAGCTTGGGGGGGGCATCAAATTCACCCCTCCACTTT,CASSLGGASNSPLHF
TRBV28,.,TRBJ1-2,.,TGTGCCAGCAGTTTTGGCGGCCTCTATGGCTACACCTTC,CASSFGGLYGYTF
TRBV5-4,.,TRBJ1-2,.,TGTGCCAGCAGCTTGGCGGACTTTAACTATGGCTACACCTTC,CASSLADFNYGYTF
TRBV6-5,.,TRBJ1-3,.,TGTGCCAGCAGTTACTCGAACAGGGTTGGAAACACCATATATTTT,CASSYSNRVGNTIYF
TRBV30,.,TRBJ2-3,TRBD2,TGTGCCTGGTCGCGCGGGGGGAGCACAGATACGCAGTATTTT,CAWSRGGSTDTQYF
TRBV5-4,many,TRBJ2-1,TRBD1,TGTGCCAGCAAATCCGGGACAGGGGCTTATGAGCAGTTCTTC,CASKSGTGAYEQFF
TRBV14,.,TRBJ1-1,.,TGTGCCAGCAGCCAAGATTTTTGGAGGGGGAACACTGAAGCTTTCTTT,CASSQDFWRGNTEAFF
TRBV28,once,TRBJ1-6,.,TGTGCCAGCAGGTCTGAACAGAGCTCCTATAATTCACCCCTCCACTTT,CASRSEQSSYNSPLHF
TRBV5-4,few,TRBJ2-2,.,TGTGCCAGCAGCTTGGGTGCAGGGAACACCGGGGAGCTGTTTTTT,CASSLGAGNTGELFF
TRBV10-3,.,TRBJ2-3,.,TGTGCCATCAGTGAGTCGTCAGGAGGCAATCAGCCCCAGTATTTT,CAISESSGGNQPQYF
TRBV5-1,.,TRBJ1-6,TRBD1,TGCGCCAGCAGCTTTACAGGGGGTGGTTCACCCCTCCACTTT,CASSFTGGGSPLHF
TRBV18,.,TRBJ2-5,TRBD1,TGTGCCAGCTCACAACAGGGGGCAGAGACCCAGTACTTC,CASSQQGAETQYF
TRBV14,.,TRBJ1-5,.,TGTGCCAGCAGCCAAGGTTTACTCGCGACCCAGCATTTT,CASSQGLLATQHF
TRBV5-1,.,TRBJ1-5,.,TGCGCCAGCAGTTCCCGCGGGGATCAGCCCCAGCATTTT,CASSSRGDQPQHF
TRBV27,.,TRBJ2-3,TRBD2,TGTGCCAGCAGTCCCACAGGGATTTTAGCGGGGGGGCCTCCCACAGATACGCAGTATTTT,CASSPTGILAGGPPTDTQYF
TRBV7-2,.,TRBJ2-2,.,TGTGCCAGCAGCTTTTACTTGCGGAGGAGCCGAAACACCGGGGAGCTGTTTTTT,CASSFYLRRSRNTGELFF
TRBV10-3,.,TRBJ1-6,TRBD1,TGTGCCATCCGTTTTGAGACAGGGCCTAATTCACCCCTCCACTTT,CAIRFETGPNSPLHF
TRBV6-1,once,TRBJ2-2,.,TGTGCCACAGGGTTTCTGACCGGGGAGCTGTTTTTT,CATGFLTGELFF
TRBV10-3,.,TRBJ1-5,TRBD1,TGTGCCATCAGTGGTGGAGTCGGGACAGAGAATCAGCCCCAGCATTTT,CAISGGVGTENQPQHF